This T cell receptor (beta chain) was sequenced for a study of blood T cell repertoires in COVID-19. The overall study: COVID-19 samples from acute and convalescent phases originated in the United States, Italy and Spain. PBMCs, B-cell-depleted T cells, or T cells were the source of the cDNA or gDNA that made up the material.

The CDR3 sequence is 15 residues long. V lost 3 bases and J lost 3, with 14 bases in between. CDR1 is SGHVS and CDR2 is FQNEAQ in the germline V gene. Per the original methods: Amplified reference gene primers provided the basis for estimating nucleated cell counts. The assay was immunoSEQ multiplex PCR, and TCRdb's table has in-frame clones only and misses some. V and J calls and clone size are as listed in that table; D and trimming were resolved from the DNA. The table has 150,000 to 200,000 clones, around 73% seen once. The chain is built from TRBV7-8 and TRBJ1-2; no firm D call. The source is a woman aged 50 to 65 who had recovered from COVID-19. Specimen: PBMCs or T cells enriched from blood (not recorded which). CDR3 loop: CASSLTSAGDYGYTF. The CDR3 DNA reads as TGTGCCAGCAGCTTGACTAGCGCTGGGGACTATGGCTACACCTTC.